Each of the 8 T cell receptor beta chains below was sequenced from the same sample in a study of graft-versus-host responses after intestinal transplantation. These receptors' antigens are unknown. Sequencing used immunoSEQ multiplex PCR; TCRdb keeps in-frame clones, though not all of them. The table lists 23,000 or so clones, roughly 78% of them singletons. The sample in question was unstimulated CD8+ T cells sorted from spleen or lymph node cells, obtained before transplant. The source of these receptors is a human donor who was the organ donor for an intestinal transplant.

The chain combines TRBV4-3 with TRBJ2-7; D not resolved. V lost 1 base to trimming and J lost 0 bases, with 4 bases between them. CDR1 is LGHNA, CDR2 YSLEER, per germline. The CDR3 totals 13 residues. The CDR3 here is CASSQASSYEQYF. As DNA, the CDR3 is TGCGCCAGCAGCCAAGCGAGCTCCTACGAGCAGTACTTC.

This sequence joins TRBV6-6 and TRBJ1-1, with 9 bases lining up with TRBD1. Germline CDR1 is MNHNY and CDR2 is SVGAGI (reference sequence). The CDR3 length is 13 residues. J gave up 7 bases and V 6 bases, and 6 bases lay outside the gene matches. CDR3 bases: TGTGCCAGCAGCCCGTCGACAGGGGGTGAAGCTTTCTTT. Protein: CASSPSTGGEAFF.

This rearrangement joins TRBV2 to TRBJ2-5, with 12 bases lining up with TRBD2. From germline, CDR1 is SNHLY and CDR2 FYNNEI. The junction had 25 bases not matched to a gene; V was cut back by 4 bases and J by 1 base. The CDR3 runs 23 residues. The CDR3 region has the DNA TGTGCCAGCAGTGGCCCCATCGGGCTAGCGGGGGGGCTCCCACAAGCCCGCCAAGAGACCCAGTACTTC. It specifies CASSGPIGLAGGLPQARQETQYF.

The sample holds a few counts of this clone. The chain employs TRBV5-5 and TRBJ1-2, with 11 bases lining up with TRBD1. In germline, CDR1 is SGHKS, CDR2 YYEKEE (reference sequence). The J segment lost 9 bases and the V segment lost 2 bases, leaving 6 bases of the junction unmatched. CDR3 length: 14 amino acids. CDR3 residues: CASSFGQGAWSYTF. Written as DNA, the CDR3 is TGTGCCAGCAGCTTTGGACAGGGGGCTTGGAGCTACACCTTC.

Note on this clone: This sample also contains other DNA sequences that code for the same CDR3. The chain recombines TRBV5-1 with TRBJ2-3; TRBD2 might be the D (6 bases). The V end was cut by 2 bases, the J end by 6 bases, with 13 bases between. This CDR3 contains 14 residues. Germline V gene data show CDR1 as SGHRS and CDR2 as YFSETQ. The CDR3 loop reads CASSFLGLSDTQYF. CDR3 bases: TGCGCCAGCAGCTTTTTGGGACTTTCGGATACGCAGTATTTT.

The genes are TRBV7-9 and TRBJ1-2; perhaps TRBD1 as D (6 bases). CDR1 is SEHNR, CDR2 FQNEAQ, per germline (reference sequence). This CDR3 has 15 amino acids. V lost 1 base and J 4 bases, leaving 13 bases between the germline ends. In nucleotides, the CDR3 is TGTGCCAGCAGCTTAGAGGGGGACCGGACCTATGGCTACACCTTC. The encoded protein is CASSLEGDRTYGYTF.

This clone was seen more than once but under ten times. The sample contains more than one DNA sequence encoding this CDR3. This chain connects TRBV7-9 to TRBJ2-1, with 7 bases identical to TRBD1. The V segment lost 5 bases and the J segment 1 base; nucleotides outside the gene matches: 14. The CDR3 has 18 residues. Per the germline V gene, CDR1 is SEHNR and CDR2 is FQNEAQ (reference sequence). The CDR3 loop is CASSAHKTGFRSYNEQFF. The CDR3 region has the DNA TGTGCCAGCAGCGCCCATAAGACAGGGTTCCGATCCTACAATGAGCAGTTCTTC. Full variable domain (remainder filled in from reference TRBV7-9 and TRBJ2-1): DTGVSQNPRHKITKRGQNVTFRCDPISEHNRLYWYRQTLGQGPEFLTYFQNEAQLEKSRLLSDRFSAERPKGSFSTLEIQRTEQGDSAMYLCASSAHKTGFRSYNEQFFGPGTRLTVL.

The rearrangement links TRBV11-2 to TRBJ2-6; D not certain. The germline V and J ends were trimmed by 5 bases and 5 bases, with 25 bases remaining between them. The germline CDR1 and CDR2 sequences are SGHAT and FQNNGV. This CDR3 is built from 19 residues. CDR3 protein: CASSAALTSKQSRANVLTF. DNA of the CDR3: TGTGCCAGCAGCGCGGCTTTAACAAGCAAACAAAGTCGGGCCAACGTCCTGACTTTC. The whole variable domain, remainder taken from reference TRBV11-2 and TRBJ2-6, is EAGVAQSPRYKIIEKRQSVAFWCNPISGHATLYWYQQILGQGPKLLIQFQNNGVVDDSQLPKDRFSAERLKGVDSTLKIQPAKLEDSAVYLCASSAALTSKQSRANVLTFGAGSRLTVL.